The next 25 T cell receptor beta chains were all read from a single sample in a study of neurological immune-mediated disorders. As to time point: longitudinal time-point 3. TCRdb re-called the 5' RACE reads through MiXCR, storing one row per CDR3 protein. The table lists around 100,000 distinct CDR3 sequences, 9.5% to 14% of them singletons. Specimen: PBMCs. These receptor sequences come from a female donor with HTLV-1-associated myelopathy (HAM/TSP).

This clonotype was observed many times. This chain connects TRBV5-1 to TRBJ2-1; possibly TRBD2 for D (5 bases). From germline, CDR1 is SGHRS and CDR2 YFSETQ. The V end lost 0 bases, the J end lost 5 bases, and 15 bases lay between the germline ends. This CDR3 is 16 amino acids long. The CDR3 DNA reads TGCGCCAGCAGCTTGGCCTCGGGGTCTGGTCACAATGAGCAGTTCTTC. Amino acid sequence: CASSLASGSGHNEQFF. Full variable domain (missing parts from reference TRBV5-1 and TRBJ2-1): KAGVTQTPRYLIKTRGQQVTLSCSPISGHRSVSWYQQTPGQGLQFLFEYFSETQRNKGNFPGRFSGRQFSNSRSEMNVSTLELGDSALYLCASSLASGSGHNEQFFGPGTRLTVL.

This clonotype has only a few counts. The gene calls are TRBV5-1 and TRBJ2-4, with a weak D call TRBD1 (6 bases). The V end lost 4 bases, the J end lost 0 bases, and 11 bases lay between the germline ends. The CDR3 loop spans 15 amino acids. Germline CDR1 and CDR2: SGHRS and YFSETQ. CDR3 sequence: CASSPKGVAKNIQYF. The DNA for the CDR3 is TGCGCCAGCAGCCCGAAGGGGGTAGCCAAAAACATTCAGTACTTC.

This clonotype was seen many times. V is TRBV6-4 and J is TRBJ2-7; 9 nucleotides match TRBD1. V shed 4 bases, J shed 6 bases, and the junction held 7 bases outside the gene matches. This CDR3 spans 14 amino acids. The germline V gene has CDR1 MRHNA and CDR2 SNTAGT. CDR3 protein: CASSATGTGLEQYF. In nucleotides, the CDR3 is TGTGCCAGCAGTGCTACCGGGACAGGGCTCGAGCAGTACTTC.

In regard to this clonotype: A much bigger clone sits one base away, suggesting this may be a read error. The V gene is TRBV20-1, the J gene TRBJ2-3; D is undetermined. The CDR3 is made up of 10 amino acids. V shed 4 bases and J shed 5 bases, with 4 bases lying between them. Germline CDR1 and CDR2: DFQATT and SNEGSKA (reference sequence). CDR3 in amino acids: CSATLDTQYF. In DNA, the CDR3 is TGCAGTGCTACGTTAGATACGCAGTATTTT.

This clonotype was seen many times. The chain combines TRBV20-1 with TRBJ1-1, with D hard to call. This CDR3 has 15 amino acids. Germline assignment: CDR1 DFQATT and CDR2 SNEGSKA (reference sequence). V was pared by 3 bases and J by 5 bases, with 19 bases between. The CDR3 loop is CSASSRGPSRTEAFF. Written as DNA, the CDR3 is TGCAGTGCTAGCTCCCGGGGTCCCAGTAGGACTGAAGCTTTCTTT.

This clonotype was picked up many times. This CDR3 is CASSRSGGDTGELFF. CDR3 nucleotide sequence: TGTGCCAGCAGCCGTAGCGGGGGGGACACCGGGGAGCTGTTTTTT. This chain connects TRBV27 to TRBJ2-2; TRBD2 aligns across 11 bases. J was trimmed by 3 bases and V by 6 bases; bases with no gene match: 3. Germline V lookup: CDR1 MNHEY, CDR2 SMNVEV (reference sequence). There are 15 residues in the CDR3.

This clonotype was found many times. The rearrangement links TRBV6-6 to TRBJ1-6; D unclear. V shed 3 bases and J shed 9 bases, with 12 bases lying between them. CDR1 and CDR2 from the germline V gene are MNHNY and SVGAGI (reference sequence). This CDR3 is built from 14 residues. CDR3: CASSYGQNPSPLHF. The CDR3 coding sequence is TGTGCCAGCAGTTATGGGCAGAACCCTTCACCCCTCCACTTT.

The rearrangement uses TRBV20-1 and TRBJ2-7, with 7 nucleotides matching TRBD1. Germline trimming cut 1 base from V and 2 bases from J; bases unmatched to any gene: 2. Germline CDR1 reads DFQATT; CDR2 reads SNEGSKA (reference sequence). CDR3 length: 13 amino acids. The CDR3 protein is CSARVRGTYEQYF. The CDR3 DNA follows: TGCAGTGCTAGAGTCAGGGGGACCTACGAGCAGTACTTC.

This clonotype has a count of ten or more. V is TRBV15 and J is TRBJ2-1, with D perhaps being TRBD1 or TRBD2 (5 bases each). The germline V gene has CDR1 LNHNV and CDR2 YYDKDF (reference sequence). V lost 0 bases to trimming and J lost 6 bases, with 12 bases between them. The CDR3 is 15 residues long. The CDR3 DNA sequence: TGTGCCACCAGCAGAGACCTCGGGACCTCCAATGAGCAGTTCTTC. It is translated as CATSRDLGTSNEQFF. The complete variable domain, with remaining parts taken from reference TRBV15 and TRBJ2-1, reads DAMVIQNPRYQVTQFGKPVTLSCSQTLNHNVMYWYQQKSSQAPKLLFHYYDKDFNNEADTPDNFQSRRPNTSFCFLDIRSPGLGDTAMYLCATSRDLGTSNEQFFGPGTRLTVL.

Ten or more counts support this clonotype. J is TRBJ1-1 and V is TRBV5-1, with D possibly matching TRBD1 (5 bases). The ends were cut back, 2 bases at V and 7 bases at J, with 12 bases in the middle. This CDR3 is built from 13 residues. The germline V gene has CDR1 SGHRS and CDR2 YFSETQ. The DNA of the CDR3 is TGCGCCAGCAGCTTACTTCCAGGGAGTGAAGCTTTCTTT. This codes for CASSLLPGSEAFF.

This clonotype was seen ten or more times. The rearrangement uses TRBV4-1 and TRBJ1-5, with D hard to call. Trimming removed 0 bases at V and 6 bases at J, with 6 bases between. CDR1 and CDR2 from the germline V gene are MGHRA and YSYEKL. The CDR3 runs 13 residues. Written as DNA, the CDR3 is TGCGCCAGCAGCCAAGATCGGCGTCAGCCCCAGCATTTT. Protein product: CASSQDRRQPQHF.

This clonotype has at least ten counts. V and J are TRBV9 and TRBJ2-5; the D is unclear. The CDR3 extends over 14 amino acids. V was trimmed by 3 bases and J by 2 bases, leaving 11 bases between them. Germline V gene data show CDR1 as SGDLS and CDR2 as YYNGEE. CDR3 loop: CASSEDPRQETQYF. CDR3 in DNA: TGTGCCAGCAGCGAAGACCCCCGACAAGAGACCCAGTACTTC.

This clonotype has a count of ten or more. The chain is built from TRBV5-1 and TRBJ1-5, with D possibly being TRBD1 (6 bases). Trimming cost V 0 bases and J 6 bases, with 16 bases left between them. The CDR3 totals 16 residues. Germline-derived CDR1 and CDR2 are SGHRS and YFSETQ. The CDR3 region has the DNA TGCGCCAGCAGCTTGGGGGCGGGGGCATCTGGTCAGCCCCAGCATTTT. Translating it yields CASSLGAGASGQPQHF.

The CDR3 DNA follows: TGCGCCAGCAGCTATAATACAATGAACACTGAAGCTTTCTTT. This encodes CASSYNTMNTEAFF. The chain joins TRBV5-1 to TRBJ1-1; no definite D call. CDR1 is SGHRS and CDR2 is YFSETQ in the germline V gene. Trimming removed 3 bases at V and 0 bases at J, with 9 bases between. The CDR3 has 14 residues. Drawing the rest from reference TRBV5-1 and TRBJ1-1, the complete variable domain is KAGVTQTPRYLIKTRGQQVTLSCSPISGHRSVSWYQQTPGQGLQFLFEYFSETQRNKGNFPGRFSGRQFSNSRSEMNVSTLELGDSALYLCASSYNTMNTEAFFGQGTRLTVV.

There are many counts of this clonotype. The chain has TRBV5-5 and TRBJ2-1; TRBD1 agrees at 7 bases. Per the germline V gene, CDR1 is SGHKS and CDR2 is YYEKEE (reference sequence). Germline trimming cut 4 bases from V and 7 bases from J; bases unmatched to any gene: 5. The CDR3 spans 13 residues. The chain's CDR3 is CASSGTGENEQFF. In nucleotides, the CDR3 is TGTGCCAGCAGCGGAACAGGGGAGAATGAGCAGTTCTTC.

This clonotype was counted only a few times. The chain joins TRBV5-1 to TRBJ1-1; 11 bases agree with TRBD1. In germline, CDR1 is SGHRS, CDR2 YFSETQ. This CDR3 has 13 amino acids. Trimming at V came to 7 bases and at J to 5 bases, leaving 4 bases not matched to a gene. CDR3 region: CASGQGARTEAFF. The CDR3 nucleotides read TGCGCCAGCGGACAGGGGGCTAGAACTGAAGCTTTCTTT.

This clonotype was seen at least ten times. The V and J genes are TRBV5-1 and TRBJ2-3; 10 bases align to TRBD1. This CDR3 comprises 15 residues. V trimming: 4 bases; J trimming: 4 bases; junction bases outside the gene matches: 6. The germline gives CDR1 SGHRS, CDR2 YFSETQ. CDR3 loop: CASSTGTGDADTQYF. The CDR3 nucleotides are TGCGCCAGCAGCACCGGGACAGGGGATGCAGATACGCAGTATTTT.

Points on this clonotype: It may be a read error: a sequence one base away is much more abundant. CDR3 DNA sequence: TGTGCCAGCCAAACTGCTCGAGGGTTGAACACTGAAGCTTTCTTT. Protein: CASQTARGLNTEAFF. The rearrangement joins TRBV2 to TRBJ1-1; D is unclear. The CDR3 totals 15 residues. In germline, CDR1 is SNHLY, CDR2 FYNNEI. V was clipped by 8 bases and J by 0 bases, with 16 bases between them. The entire variable domain, with the rest obtained from reference TRBV2 and TRBJ1-1, is as follows: EPEVTQTPSHQVTQMGQEVILRCVPISNHLYFYWYRQILGQKVEFLVSFYNNEISEKSEIFDDQFSVERPDGSNFTLKIRSTKLEDSAMYFCASQTARGLNTEAFFGQGTRLTVV.

This clonotype was counted ten times or more. The chain links TRBV6-5 to TRBJ2-3, with 8 bases that match TRBD2. Germline V gene data show CDR1 as MNHEY and CDR2 as SVGAGI. V was pared by 2 bases and J by 2 bases, with 6 bases of the junction left unmatched. CDR3 length: 16 amino acids. The DNA of the CDR3 is TGTGCCAGCAGTTACCGCGGACTAGCCCCCACAGATACGCAGTATTTT. It yields the protein CASSYRGLAPTDTQYF.

Many counts were recorded for this clonotype. The chain has TRBV7-9 and TRBJ1-2; D not certain. The CDR3 totals 13 residues. CDR1 is SEHNR, CDR2 FQNEAQ, per germline (reference sequence). V was cut by 2 bases and J by 2 bases, with 6 bases left in between. The CDR3 here is CASSLYANYGYTF. The CDR3 DNA follows: TGTGCCAGCAGCTTATACGCGAACTATGGCTACACCTTC.

Ten or more counts support this clonotype. The CDR3, as DNA: TGTGCCAGCAGGCCCGGGACGAGCTCCTACGAGCAGTACTTC. It encodes CASRPGTSSYEQYF. The genes are TRBV12-3 or TRBV12-4 and TRBJ2-7; TRBD1 or TRBD2 may be the D gene (5 bases each). The CDR3 has 14 amino acids. V gave up 6 bases and J gave up 0 bases, with 12 bases separating them.

The table lists this clonotype with many counts. The chain is built from TRBV21-1 and TRBJ2-7; the table assigns TRBD2, which was not confirmed against the DNA. TRBV21-1 is shown as a pseudogene. The CDR3 sequence is 14 residues long. CDR3 DNA: TGTGCCAGCAGCAAAGGGGCAGGGCCAGGCGAGCAGTACTTC. The encoded protein is CASSKGAGPGEQYF.

This clonotype was seen many times. The gene calls are TRBV10-3 and TRBJ2-1, with 11 bases identical to TRBD2. The CDR3 consists of 18 residues. The V segment lost 5 bases and the J segment 0 bases; nucleotides outside the gene matches: 9. The V gene's germline CDR1 is ENHRY and CDR2 SYGVKD. CDR3 in DNA: TGTGCCATCAGTCGAGGACTAGCGGGTGGTAGCTCCTACAATGAGCAGTTCTTC. Translating it yields CAISRGLAGGSSYNEQFF.

This clonotype was seen ten or more times. This chain connects TRBV28 to TRBJ2-6, with D possibly being TRBD1 (6 bases). The V end was cut by 5 bases, the J end by 4 bases, with 12 bases between. Germline-derived CDR1 and CDR2 are MDHEN and SYDVKM. The CDR3 sequence is 15 residues long. Here the CDR3 DNA reads TGTGCCAGCAGTCCACAGGGTACGGGGGCCAACGTCCTGACTTTC. Its translation: CASSPQGTGANVLTF.

This clonotype was detected many times. The V and J genes are TRBV20-1 and TRBJ2-1, with 11 bases identical to TRBD2. CDR1 is DFQATT, CDR2 SNEGSKA, per germline (reference sequence). V gave up 6 bases and J gave up 0 bases; unmatched junction bases: 16. CDR3 length equals 19 residues. In DNA, the CDR3 is TGCAGTGCACTTCTTTCTCGTAGCGGGGGGGCCGGCTCCTACAATGAGCAGTTCTTC. This codes for CSALLSRSGGAGSYNEQFF.